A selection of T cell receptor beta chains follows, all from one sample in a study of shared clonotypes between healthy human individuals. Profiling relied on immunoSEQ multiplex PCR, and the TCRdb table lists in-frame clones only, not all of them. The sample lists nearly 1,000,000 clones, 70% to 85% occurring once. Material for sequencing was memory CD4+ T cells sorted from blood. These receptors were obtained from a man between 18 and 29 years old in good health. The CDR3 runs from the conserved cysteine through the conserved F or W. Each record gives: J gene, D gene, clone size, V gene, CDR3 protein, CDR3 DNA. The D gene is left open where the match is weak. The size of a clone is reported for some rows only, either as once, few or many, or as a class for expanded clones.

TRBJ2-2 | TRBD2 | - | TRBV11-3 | CASSLSPPLAGGINTGELFF | TGTGCCAGCAGCTTATCGCCCCCGCTAGCGGGGGGGATCAACACCGGGGAGCTGTTTTTT
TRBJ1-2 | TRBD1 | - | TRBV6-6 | CASSYGQGTSYGYTF | TGTGCCAGCAGTTACGGACAGGGGACTAGTTATGGCTACACCTTC
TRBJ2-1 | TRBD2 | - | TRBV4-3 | CASSPPSSGRAGEQFF | TGCGCCAGCAGCCCTCCCAGCAGCGGGAGGGCCGGCGAGCAGTTCTTC
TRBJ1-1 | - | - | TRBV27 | CASSYTRPGSTEAFF | TGTGCCAGCAGCTATACGAGACCGGGGAGCACTGAAGCTTTCTTT
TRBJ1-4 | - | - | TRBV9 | CASSVWGDNEKLFF | TGTGCCAGCAGCGTATGGGGCGACAATGAAAAACTGTTTTTT
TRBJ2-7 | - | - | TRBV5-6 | CASSLLDRGYEQYF | TGTGCCAGCAGCTTGTTGGACAGAGGGTACGAGCAGTACTTC
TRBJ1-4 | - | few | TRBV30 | CAWSSSTNEKLFF | TGTGCCTGGAGCTCATCAACTAATGAAAAACTGTTTTTT
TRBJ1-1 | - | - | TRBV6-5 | CASSYRQGNTEAFF | TGTGCCAGCAGTTACCGGCAGGGGAACACTGAAGCTTTCTTT
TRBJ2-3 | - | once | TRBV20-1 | CSARTLMEQYF | TGCAGTGCTAGAACCTTGATGGAGCAGTATTTT
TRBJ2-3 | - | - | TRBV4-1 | CASSRGEGDTQYF | TGCGCCAGCAGCCGCGGGGAAGGAGATACGCAGTATTTT
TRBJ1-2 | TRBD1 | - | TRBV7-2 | CASSLVGQGALGYTF | TGTGCCAGCAGCTTAGTCGGACAGGGGGCTCTTGGCTACACCTTC
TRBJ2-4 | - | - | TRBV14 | CASSPQRFQLSGLLAKNIQYF | TGTGCCAGCAGCCCTCAGAGGTTCCAACTGAGCGGGTTGCTAGCCAAAAACATTCAGTACTTC
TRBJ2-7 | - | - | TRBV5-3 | CATTNGLGGYEQYF | TGTGCCACCACCAACGGGCTAGGAGGCTACGAGCAGTACTTC
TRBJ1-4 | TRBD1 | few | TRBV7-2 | CASSPGQGREEKLFF | TGTGCCAGCAGCCCCGGACAGGGGAGAGAGGAAAAACTGTTTTTT
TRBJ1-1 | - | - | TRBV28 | CASSLGGRRNTEAFF | TGTGCCAGCAGCCTCGGGGGGCGCCGGAACACTGAAGCTTTCTTT
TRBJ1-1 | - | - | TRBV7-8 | CASSEGGVNTEAFF | TGTGCCAGCAGCGAAGGAGGGGTGAACACTGAAGCTTTCTTT
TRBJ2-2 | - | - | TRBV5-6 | CASSPDTGDGELFF | TGTGCCAGCAGCCCCGACACCGGAGACGGGGAGCTGTTTTTT
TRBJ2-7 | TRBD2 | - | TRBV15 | CATSSGTSGSGNEQYF | TGTGCCACCAGCAGCGGAACTAGCGGGAGCGGTAACGAGCAGTACTTC
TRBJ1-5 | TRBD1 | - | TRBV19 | CASSIDRQGGSNQPQHF | TGTGCCAGTAGTATTGATCGACAGGGGGGTAGCAATCAGCCCCAGCATTTT
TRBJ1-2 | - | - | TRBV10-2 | CASITDYGYTF | TGCGCCAGCATAACGGACTATGGCTACACCTTC
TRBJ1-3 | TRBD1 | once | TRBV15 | CATKSGQPADTIYF | TGTGCCACCAAATCGGGACAGCCGGCGGACACCATATATTTT
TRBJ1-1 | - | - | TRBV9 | CASSPRMNRMNTEAFF | TGTGCCAGCAGCCCCCGTATGAACCGTATGAACACTGAAGCTTTCTTT
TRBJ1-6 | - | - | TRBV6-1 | CASIRSSYNSPLHF | TGTGCCAGCATTCGAAGCTCCTATAATTCACCCCTCCACTTT
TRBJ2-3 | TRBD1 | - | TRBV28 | CASSFQGTGPDTQYF | TGTGCCAGCAGTTTTCAGGGGACAGGTCCAGATACGCAGTATTTT
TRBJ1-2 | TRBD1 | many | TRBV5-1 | CASTFGQGESGYTF | TGCGCCAGCACCTTCGGACAGGGGGAATCGGGCTACACCTTC
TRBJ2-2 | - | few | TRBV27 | CASSLSKRAGLDTGELFF | TGTGCCAGCAGTTTATCTAAGCGGGCAGGATTGGACACCGGGGAGCTGTTTTTT
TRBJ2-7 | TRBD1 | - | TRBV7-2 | CASSLVATGATYEQYF | TGTGCCAGCAGCTTAGTTGCGACAGGGGCTACCTACGAGCAGTACTTC
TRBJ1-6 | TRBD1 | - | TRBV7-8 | CASSLVLGGGSPLHF | TGTGCCAGCAGCTTAGTTCTAGGGGGCGGTTCACCCCTCCACTTT
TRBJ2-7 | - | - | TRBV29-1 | CSGGRGAYEQYF | TGCAGCGGGGGCCGCGGGGCCTACGAGCAGTACTTC
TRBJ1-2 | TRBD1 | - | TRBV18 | CASSPTQGDGYTF | TGTGCCAGCTCACCAACGCAGGGGGATGGCTACACCTTC
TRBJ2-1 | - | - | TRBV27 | CASSLGAWSDEQFF | TGTGCCAGCAGTTTAGGGGCCTGGAGCGATGAGCAGTTCTTC